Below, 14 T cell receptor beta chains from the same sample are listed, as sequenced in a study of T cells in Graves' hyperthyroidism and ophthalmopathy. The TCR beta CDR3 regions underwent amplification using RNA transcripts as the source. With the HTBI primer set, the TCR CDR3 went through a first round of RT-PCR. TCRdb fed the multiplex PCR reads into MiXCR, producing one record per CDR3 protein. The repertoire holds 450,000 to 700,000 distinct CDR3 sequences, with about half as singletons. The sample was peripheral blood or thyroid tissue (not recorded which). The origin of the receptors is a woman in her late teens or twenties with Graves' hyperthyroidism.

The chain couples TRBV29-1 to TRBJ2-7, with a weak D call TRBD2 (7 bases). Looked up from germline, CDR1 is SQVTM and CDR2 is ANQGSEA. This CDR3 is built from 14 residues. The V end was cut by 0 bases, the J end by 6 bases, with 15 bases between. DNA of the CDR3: TGCAGCGTTGAAGATGGGGGGGCGGGGTCCGAGCAGTACTTC. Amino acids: CSVEDGGAGSEQYF.

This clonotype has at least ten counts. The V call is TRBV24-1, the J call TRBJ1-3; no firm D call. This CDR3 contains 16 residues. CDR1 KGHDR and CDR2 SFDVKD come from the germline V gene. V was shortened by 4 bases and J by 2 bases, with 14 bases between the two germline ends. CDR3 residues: CATSDSAPAAGNTIYF. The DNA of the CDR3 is TGTGCCACCAGTGACTCGGCCCCGGCCGCTGGAAACACCATATATTTT.

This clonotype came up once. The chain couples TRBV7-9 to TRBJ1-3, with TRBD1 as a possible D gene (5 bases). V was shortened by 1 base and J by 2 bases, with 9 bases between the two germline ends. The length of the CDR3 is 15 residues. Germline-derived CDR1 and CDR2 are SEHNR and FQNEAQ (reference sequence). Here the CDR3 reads CASSLGGATGNTIYF. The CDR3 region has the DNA TGTGCCAGCAGCTTAGGGGGCGCGACTGGAAACACCATATATTTT.

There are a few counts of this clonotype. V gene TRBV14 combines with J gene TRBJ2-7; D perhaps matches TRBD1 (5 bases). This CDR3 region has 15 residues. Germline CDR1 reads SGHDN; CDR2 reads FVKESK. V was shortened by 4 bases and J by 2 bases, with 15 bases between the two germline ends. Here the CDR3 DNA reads TGTGCCAGCAGCCCCCTGGGCAGGGATGCCTACGAGCAGTACTTC. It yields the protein CASSPLGRDAYEQYF.

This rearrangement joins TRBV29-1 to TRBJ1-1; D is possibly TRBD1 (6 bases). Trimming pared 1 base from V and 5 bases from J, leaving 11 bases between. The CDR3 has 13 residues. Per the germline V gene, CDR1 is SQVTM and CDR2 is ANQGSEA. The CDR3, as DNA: TGCAGCGTTGAAGGACAGGTTGGGACTGAAGCTTTCTTT. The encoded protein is CSVEGQVGTEAFF.

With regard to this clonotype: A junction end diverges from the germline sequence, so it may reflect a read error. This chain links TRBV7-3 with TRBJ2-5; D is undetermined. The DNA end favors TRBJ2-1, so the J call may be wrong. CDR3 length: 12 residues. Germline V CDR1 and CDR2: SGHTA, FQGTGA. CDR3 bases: TGCGCCAGCAGCCAAGTACTCGATGAGCAGTTCTTC. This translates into CASSQVLDEQFF.

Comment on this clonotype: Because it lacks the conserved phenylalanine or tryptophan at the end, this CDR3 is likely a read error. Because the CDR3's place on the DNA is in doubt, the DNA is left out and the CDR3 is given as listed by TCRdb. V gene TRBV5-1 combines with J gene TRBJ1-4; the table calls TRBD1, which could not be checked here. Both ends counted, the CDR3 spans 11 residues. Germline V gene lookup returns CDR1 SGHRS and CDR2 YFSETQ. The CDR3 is CASSLGGTGFD.

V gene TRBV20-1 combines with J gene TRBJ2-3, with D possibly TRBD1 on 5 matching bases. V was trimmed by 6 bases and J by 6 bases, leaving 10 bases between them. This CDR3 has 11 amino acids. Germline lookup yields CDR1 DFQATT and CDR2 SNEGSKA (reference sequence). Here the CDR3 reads CSAWGPDTQYF. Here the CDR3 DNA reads TGCAGTGCGTGGGGCCCGGATACGCAGTATTTT.

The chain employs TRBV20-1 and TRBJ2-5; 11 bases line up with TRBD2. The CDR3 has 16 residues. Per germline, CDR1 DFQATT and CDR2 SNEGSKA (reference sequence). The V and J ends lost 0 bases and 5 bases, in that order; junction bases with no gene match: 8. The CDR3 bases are TGCAGTGCTAGAGATACGATAGCGGGAGGGGATGAGACCCAGTACTTC. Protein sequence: CSARDTIAGGDETQYF.

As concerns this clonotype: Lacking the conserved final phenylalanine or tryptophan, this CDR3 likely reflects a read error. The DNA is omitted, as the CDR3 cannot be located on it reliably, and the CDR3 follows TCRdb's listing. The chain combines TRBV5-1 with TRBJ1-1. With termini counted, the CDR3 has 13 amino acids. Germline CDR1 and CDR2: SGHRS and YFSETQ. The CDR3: CASSLGTSGRSFS.

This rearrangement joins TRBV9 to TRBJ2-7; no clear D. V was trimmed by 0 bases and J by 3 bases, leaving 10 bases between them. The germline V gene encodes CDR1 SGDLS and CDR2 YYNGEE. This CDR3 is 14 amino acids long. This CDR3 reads CASSVDPGNYEQYF. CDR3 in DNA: TGTGCCAGCAGCGTAGATCCAGGAAACTACGAGCAGTACTTC.

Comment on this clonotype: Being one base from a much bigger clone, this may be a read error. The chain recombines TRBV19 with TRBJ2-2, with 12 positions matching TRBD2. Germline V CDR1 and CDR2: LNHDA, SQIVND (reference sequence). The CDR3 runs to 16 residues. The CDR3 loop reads CASSSGLAGPGGEPFF. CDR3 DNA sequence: TGTGCCAGTAGTTCCGGACTAGCGGGGCCCGGCGGGGAGCCGTTTTTT.

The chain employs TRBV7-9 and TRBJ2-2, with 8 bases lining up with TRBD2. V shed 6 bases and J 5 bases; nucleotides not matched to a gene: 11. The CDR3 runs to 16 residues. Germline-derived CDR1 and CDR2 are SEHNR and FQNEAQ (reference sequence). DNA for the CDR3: TGTGCCAGCAGACCAACCGGGACTAGGACTACCGGGGAGCTGTTTTTT. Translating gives CASRPTGTRTTGELFF. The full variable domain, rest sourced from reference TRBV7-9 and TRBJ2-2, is DTGVSQNPRHKITKRGQNVTFRCDPISEHNRLYWYRQTLGQGPEFLTYFQNEAQLEKSRLLSDRFSAERPKGSFSTLEIQRTEQGDSAMYLCASRPTGTRTTGELFFGEGSRLTVL.

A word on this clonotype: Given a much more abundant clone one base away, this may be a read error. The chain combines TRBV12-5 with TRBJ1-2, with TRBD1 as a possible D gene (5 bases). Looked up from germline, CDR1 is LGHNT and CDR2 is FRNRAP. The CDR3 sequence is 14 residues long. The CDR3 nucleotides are TGTGCTAGTGGTTTGGTCTCAGGGAACTATGGCTACGCCTTC. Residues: CASGLVSGNYGYAF.